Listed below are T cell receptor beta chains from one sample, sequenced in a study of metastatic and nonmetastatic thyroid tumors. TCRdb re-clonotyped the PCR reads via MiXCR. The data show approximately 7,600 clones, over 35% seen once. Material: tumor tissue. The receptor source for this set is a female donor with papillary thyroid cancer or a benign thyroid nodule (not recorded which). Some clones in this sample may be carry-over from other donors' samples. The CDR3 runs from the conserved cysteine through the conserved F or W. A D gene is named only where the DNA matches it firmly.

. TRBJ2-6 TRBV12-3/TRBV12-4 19 CASSFWLEVWKSGANFLTF
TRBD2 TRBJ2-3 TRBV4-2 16 CASSRTSGRLTDTQYF
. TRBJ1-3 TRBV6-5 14 CASSYVGPGNTIYF
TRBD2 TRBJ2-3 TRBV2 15 CASRRDWGGTDTQYF
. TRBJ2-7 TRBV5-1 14 CASSLAGNSYEQYF
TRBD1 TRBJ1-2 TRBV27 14 CAISLRQGGYCYTF
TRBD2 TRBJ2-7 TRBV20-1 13 CSARTGGTYEQYF
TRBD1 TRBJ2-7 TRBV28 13 CASSSQGSYEQYF
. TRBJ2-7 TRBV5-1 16 CASSSGPGLGTYEQYF
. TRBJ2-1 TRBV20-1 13 CSASQTVGHEQFF
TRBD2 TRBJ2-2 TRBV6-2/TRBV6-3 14 CATQRETVTGELFF
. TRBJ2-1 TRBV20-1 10 CSARDYEQFF